This T cell receptor (beta chain) was obtained from a study of control samples from healthy donors and cancer patients. Some clones are missing from TCRdb's copy, which holds only in-frame ones; the method was immunoSEQ multiplex PCR. Here the sample spans about 160,000 clones, about 94% being singletons. The CDR3 is 15 residues long. With V trimmed by 3 bases and J by 1 base, 5 bases remained unmatched. Germline lookup yields CDR1 KGHSH and CDR2 LQKENI. This receptor was taken from a man in his 60s with colorectal cancer. The chain links TRBV18 to TRBJ2-5, with TRBD1 matching 7 bases. The specimen was PBMCs. Here the CDR3 reads CASSPFGDSQETQYF. DNA of the CDR3: TGTGCCAGCTCACCCTTCGGGGACAGCCAAGAGACCCAGTACTTC. Variable domain in full (rest from reference TRBV18 and TRBJ2-5): NAGVMQNPRHLVRRRGQEARLRCSPMKGHSHVYWYRQLPEEGLKFMVYLQKENIIDESGMPKERFSAEFPKEGPSILRIQQVVRGDSAAYFCASSPFGDSQETQYFGPGTRLLVL.